This T cell receptor beta chain came from a study of early T cells in non-severe SARS-CoV-2 infection. Overall study: Bulk RNA taken from unsorted whole blood was sequenced, leaving chains unpaired.

V was trimmed by 2 bases and J by 2 bases, leaving 12 bases between them. The CDR3 loop spans 16 amino acids. CDR1 is MDHEN and CDR2 is SYDVKM in the germline V gene. This clonotype showed up many times. What it recognizes is unknown. Individual cDNA molecules received unique molecular identifiers. TCRdb reprocessed the 5' RACE reads with MiXCR, giving one entry per CDR3 protein. The sample holds approximately 48,000 distinct CDR3 sequences, roughly 9.3% seen once. The study's findings and limits: VDJdb matching skewed toward anti-spike CD8 responses, missing private and CD4 specificities.

This clonotype was sampled from an adult who was a healthcare worker with PCR-confirmed SARS-CoV-2 infection or an uninfected control (not recorded which). The chain uses TRBV28 and TRBJ1-4, with a tentative D call TRBD1 (5 bases). Sequencing was performed on whole blood. The CDR3 sequence: CASSLNGAGTNEKLFF. The CDR3, as DNA: TGTGCCAGCAGTTTAAACGGGGCAGGGACTAATGAAAAACTGTTTTTT.